What follows are 6 T cell receptor beta chains derived from one specimen sequenced in a study of graft-versus-host responses after intestinal transplantation. Sequencing was performed with immunoSEQ multiplex PCR; in TCRdb, only in-frame clones are kept and a portion is missing. The repertoire includes tens of thousands of clones, 90% to 95% of them detected once, and roughly 0.5% sits in the top ten. Their specific antigens are unknown. The sample consisted of unstimulated CD8+ T cells sorted from spleen or lymph node cells, taken before intestinal transplant. The receptor source for this set is a human donor who received an intestinal transplant.

Turning to this clone: Other DNA sequences in the sample encode the same CDR3. The chain couples TRBV5-1 to TRBJ2-3, with TRBD2 matching 9 bases. Trimming at V came to 0 bases and at J to 7 bases, leaving 12 bases not matched to a gene. CDR3 size: 17 residues. Germline CDR1 SGHRS, CDR2 YFSETQ. In DNA form, the CDR3 reads TGCGCCAGCAGCTTGGAGCCTGGGGCGGGGGGGCGAAATACGCAGTATTTT. Translated: CASSLEPGAGGRNTQYF.

This clone was seen a few times. The chain couples TRBV4-1 to TRBJ1-2; 8 bases are shared with TRBD1. Trimming cost V 4 bases and J 5 bases; bases outside gene matches: 9. CDR1 and CDR2 (germline): MGHRA, YSYEKL. The CDR3 covers 15 residues. DNA for the CDR3: TGCGCCAGCAGCCCTGGTGCAGGGGGCGCATATGGCTACACCTTC. Encoded protein: CASSPGAGGAYGYTF.

The chain employs TRBV4-1 and TRBJ2-7, with TRBD2 matching over 13 bases. The junction had 8 bases not matched to a gene; V was cut back by 1 base and J by 2 bases. CDR1 is MGHRA and CDR2 is YSYEKL in the germline V gene. The CDR3 contains 18 residues. In nucleotides, the CDR3 is TGCGCCAGCAGCCAAGGCACTAGCGGGAGGGACCTCACCTACGAGCAGTACTTC. Translated, it gives CASSQGTSGRDLTYEQYF.

The rearrangement uses TRBV4-3 and TRBJ2-7; D not resolved. The CDR3 is made up of 16 amino acids. Trimming stripped 4 bases from V and 2 bases from J, with 18 bases between. Germline V gene lookup returns CDR1 LGHNA and CDR2 YSLEER. CDR3 sequence: CASSLFWPGTTYEQYF. Here the CDR3 DNA reads TGCGCCAGCAGCCTATTTTGGCCGGGTACGACCTACGAGCAGTACTTC.

The rearrangement uses TRBV28 and TRBJ1-5; D remains unclear. Trimming stripped 7 bases from V and 2 bases from J, with 6 bases between. The CDR3 extends over 12 amino acids. Germline CDR1 reads MDHEN; CDR2 reads SYDVKM. The CDR3 is CASKLGNQPQHF. The CDR3 nucleotides read TGTGCCAGCAAACTGGGCAATCAGCCCCAGCATTTT.

The chain links TRBV4-1 to TRBJ2-7, with 13 bases matching TRBD2. CDR1 and CDR2 (germline): MGHRA, YSYEKL. Germline trimming cut 1 base from V and 3 bases from J; bases unmatched to any gene: 6. The CDR3 spans 17 residues. CDR3 protein: CASSQVGLAGSDYEQYF. In DNA, the CDR3 is TGCGCCAGCAGCCAAGTGGGACTAGCGGGATCCGACTACGAGCAGTACTTC.